The rows below give T cell receptor beta chains drawn from one sample of a study of patients and donors after allogeneic stem cell transplantation. One entry per CDR3 protein, called by TCRdb with MiXCR from the RT-PCR reads. The sample consists of a few hundred thousand distinct CDR3 sequences, 35% to 45% of them appearing once. Sequenced input: blood, either unsorted or a sorted T cell fraction (not recorded which). The receptors originated from a human donor who was either an allogeneic HSCT recipient or a stem cell or donor lymphocyte infusion donor (not recorded which). It is not recorded whose cells these are; they may come from a transplant donor. The CDR3 runs from the conserved cysteine through the conserved F or W. D genes are given only for firm matches. Clone sizes are given selectively: once, few, many, or a class where the clone is expanded.

d_call clone_size j_call v_call cdr3_aa cdr3_nt
NA NA TRBJ2-3 TRBV20-1 CSARDYLSTDTQYF TGCAGTGCTAGAGACTACCTTTCCACAGATACGCAGTATTTT
NA NA TRBJ1-2 TRBV3-1 CASSQRGGANGYTF TGTGCCAGCAGCCAAAGGGGGGGCGCGAATGGCTACACCTTC
NA NA TRBJ2-7 TRBV20-1 CSAPSEDSSYEQYF TGCAGTGCCCCCTCCGAGGACAGCTCCTACGAGCAGTACTTC
NA NA TRBJ1-5 TRBV20-1 CSARDRRRRQPQHF TGCAGTGCTAGAGATCGAAGGCGACGGCAGCCCCAGCATTTT
TRBD2 few TRBJ2-5 TRBV7-7 CASSPRTRGETQYF TGTGCCAGCAGCCCAAGGACTAGAGGAGAGACCCAGTACTTC
TRBD1 NA TRBJ2-4 TRBV7-2 CASSLEGDRGSQNIQYF TGTGCCAGCAGCTTAGAGGGGGACAGGGGTTCTCAAAACATTCAGTACTTC
NA NA TRBJ2-1 TRBV10-3 CAISVPGVNEQFF TGTGCCATCAGTGTGCCGGGGGTCAATGAGCAGTTCTTC
NA once TRBJ2-1 TRBV7-9 CAIQTGGGLGSYNEQFF TGTGCCATCCAAACCGGGGGAGGTTTAGGATCCTACAATGAGCAGTTCTTC
NA NA TRBJ1-1 TRBV18 CASSREGNTEAFF TGTGCCAGCTCACGGGAGGGGAACACTGAAGCTTTCTTT
NA NA TRBJ1-4 TRBV5-1 CASSSQGSLEKLFF TGCGCCAGCAGCTCCCAGGGGTCCCTTGAAAAACTGTTTTTT
NA few TRBJ1-1 TRBV29-1 CSVEGRQNTEAFF TGCAGCGTTGAAGGTAGACAGAACACTGAAGCTTTCTTT
NA NA TRBJ2-2 TRBV7-7 CASSPAPGTGELFF TGTGCCAGCAGCCCCGCCCCCGGCACCGGGGAGCTGTTTTTT
TRBD2 few TRBJ2-3 TRBV5-1 CASSLNRGGTDTQYF TGCGCCAGCAGCTTGAATCGGGGGGGAACAGATACGCAGTATTTT
TRBD1 NA TRBJ1-2 TRBV28 CASSLRAGGSYGYTF TGTGCCAGCAGTCTTCGCGCAGGGGGCAGCTATGGCTACACCTTC